This T cell receptor (beta chain) was profiled in a study of cytomegalovirus exposure and HLA in healthy donors. Across the study: The approximately 120 validation repertoires were reported in a later analysis to have been generated on the same platform as the roughly 670 first-cohort repertoires.

Study-wide results and limits: The study designated 160 or so TCR beta chains cytomegalovirus-associated.

With regard to this clone: Its antigen is not known.

The protocol was immunoSEQ multiplex PCR, while the TCRdb copy is restricted to in-frame clones and leaves out a portion. Of about 110,000 clones in the sample, approximately 96% are singletons; the top ten hold around 0.65%. The CDR3 covers 14 residues. Germline loops: CDR1 SGHRS, CDR2 YFSETQ. J gave up 5 bases and V 3 bases, and 4 bases lay outside the gene matches. Sequencing used PBMCs. The V and J genes are TRBV5-1 and TRBJ2-1; TRBD1 agrees at 8 bases. The TCR sequence derives from a woman younger than 30 in good health and CMV-seronegative. CDR3 bases: TGCGCCAGCAGCTGGACAGGGCCTGACAATGAGCAGTTCTTC. Translating gives CASSWTGPDNEQFF. Using reference TRBV5-1 and TRBJ2-1 for the parts outside the CDR3, the full variable domain is KAGVTQTPRYLIKTRGQQVTLSCSPISGHRSVSWYQQTPGQGLQFLFEYFSETQRNKGNFPGRFSGRQFSNSRSEMNVSTLELGDSALYLCASSWTGPDNEQFFGPGTRLTVL.